The 6 T cell receptor beta chains below were found in one sample sequenced in a study of vaccination effects on CD4 cells after COVID-19. Libraries were prepared by immunoSEQ multiplex PCR; TCRdb keeps only in-frame clonotypes and omits some of them. The sample contains 17,000 or so clones, around 74% of which appear only once. These receptors have no identified antigens. Antigen-specific CD4+ T cells were first expanded with viral peptide pools by the ViraFEST assay and only then sequenced. Following a roughly eleven-day culture, CD4+ T cells were purified. SARS-CoV-2 infected the person between March and December 2020, as confirmed by PCR. All study participants received two doses of BNT162b2 or mRNA-1273 vaccine. The sequencing here drew on CD4+ T cells from PBMCs cultured with SARS-CoV-2 spike peptides, taken after COVID-19 vaccination. The receptors here all came from a human donor who had a prior SARS-CoV-2 infection.

CDR3 residues: CASSPSDGGGEQFF. The CDR3 DNA follows: TGCGCCAGCAGCCCTTCGGACGGAGGAGGTGAGCAGTTCTTC. The V gene is TRBV5-1, the J gene TRBJ2-1; a possible D gene is TRBD2 (5 bases). Per germline, CDR1 SGHRS and CDR2 YFSETQ. V was trimmed by 4 bases and J by 9 bases, leaving 17 bases between them. This CDR3 has 14 amino acids.

V is TRBV11-2 and J is TRBJ2-1; D remains unclear. Germline lookup yields CDR1 SGHAT and CDR2 FQNNGV. The length of the CDR3 is 15 residues. Deletions cut 1 base from V and 0 bases from J, with 7 bases between. CDR3 residues: CASSLGRVSYNEQFF. The CDR3 DNA reads as TGTGCCAGCAGCTTAGGGCGCGTCTCCTACAATGAGCAGTTCTTC.

The gene calls are TRBV2 and TRBJ1-2, with D possibly being TRBD1 (5 bases). V dropped 6 bases and J dropped 8 bases, with 22 bases sitting between them. Germline V gives CDR1 SNHLY, CDR2 FYNNEI. The CDR3 is made up of 15 amino acids. This CDR3 reads CASRPDMGGLFGYTF. DNA for the CDR3: TGTGCCAGCAGGCCCGATATGGGGGGACTCTTCGGCTACACCTTC. Variable domain in full (rest from reference TRBV2 and TRBJ1-2): EPEVTQTPSHQVTQMGQEVILRCVPISNHLYFYWYRQILGQKVEFLVSFYNNEISEKSEIFDDQFSVERPDGSNFTLKIRSTKLEDSAMYFCASRPDMGGLFGYTFGSGTRLTVV.

V and J are TRBV15 and TRBJ1-4, with no clear D. In germline, CDR1 is LNHNV, CDR2 YYDKDF (reference sequence). V lost 0 bases and J lost 6, with 11 bases in between. The CDR3 sequence is 15 residues long. The chain's CDR3 is CATSRDYGWDEKLFF. CDR3 in DNA: TGTGCCACCAGCAGAGATTACGGGTGGGATGAAAAACTGTTTTTT. Full variable domain (remainder filled in from reference TRBV15 and TRBJ1-4): DAMVIQNPRYQVTQFGKPVTLSCSQTLNHNVMYWYQQKSSQAPKLLFHYYDKDFNNEADTPDNFQSRRPNTSFCFLDIRSPGLGDTAMYLCATSRDYGWDEKLFFGSGTQLSVL.

This clone was picked up a small number of times. The rearrangement links TRBV11-2 to TRBJ2-7; 12 positions match TRBD2. The germline CDR1 and CDR2 sequences are SGHAT and FQNNGV. V lost 1 base and J lost 5; bases outside the gene matches: 9. This CDR3 is built from 17 residues. In DNA, the CDR3 is TGTGCCAGCAGCTTAGGGGCGACTAGCGGGAGTTCCCACGAGCAGTACTTC. Translation: CASSLGATSGSSHEQYF.

This chain joins TRBV4-3 and TRBJ1-6, with D unresolved. Between the trimmed V and J ends, which lost 0 bases and 7 bases, there was a span of 7 bases. Germline CDR1 reads LGHNA; CDR2 reads YSLEER. This CDR3 spans 14 amino acids. Here the CDR3 reads CASSQESFNSPLHF. CDR3 nucleotide sequence: TGCGCCAGCAGCCAAGAGAGCTTCAATTCACCCCTCCACTTT.